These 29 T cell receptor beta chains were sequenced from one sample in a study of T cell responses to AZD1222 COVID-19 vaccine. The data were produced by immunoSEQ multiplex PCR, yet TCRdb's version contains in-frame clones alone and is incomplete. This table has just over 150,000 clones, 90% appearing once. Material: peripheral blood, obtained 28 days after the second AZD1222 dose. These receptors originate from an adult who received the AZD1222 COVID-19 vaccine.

Here the CDR3 reads CASSAQGARNLPQHF. The DNA for the CDR3 is TGTGCCAGCAGTGCGCAGGGGGCTCGGAACCTACCCCAGCATTTT. The V gene is TRBV6-6, the J gene TRBJ1-5; 8 positions agree with TRBD1. V gave up 5 bases and J gave up 10 bases; unmatched junction bases: 13. CDR3 length: 15 residues. Germline CDR1 reads MNHNY; CDR2 reads SVGAGI (reference sequence).

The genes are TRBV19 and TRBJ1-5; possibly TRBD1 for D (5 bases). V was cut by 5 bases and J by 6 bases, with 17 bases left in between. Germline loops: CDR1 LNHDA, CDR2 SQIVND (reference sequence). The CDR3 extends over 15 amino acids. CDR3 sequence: CASSSLREVGQPQHF. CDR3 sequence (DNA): TGTGCCAGTAGTTCGCTCAGGGAAGTTGGTCAGCCCCAGCATTTT.

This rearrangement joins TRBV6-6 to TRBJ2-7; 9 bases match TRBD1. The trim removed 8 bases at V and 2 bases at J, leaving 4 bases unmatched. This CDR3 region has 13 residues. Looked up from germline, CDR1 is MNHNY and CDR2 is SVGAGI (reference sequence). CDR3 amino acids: CASGTGSPYEQYF. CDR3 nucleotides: TGTGCCAGCGGGACAGGGAGCCCCTACGAGCAGTACTTC.

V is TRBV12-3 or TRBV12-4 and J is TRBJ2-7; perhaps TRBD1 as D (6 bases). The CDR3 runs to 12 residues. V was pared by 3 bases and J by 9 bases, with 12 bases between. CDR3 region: CASSFYQGRQYF. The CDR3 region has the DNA TGTGCCAGCAGTTTCTACCAGGGGAGGCAGTACTTC.

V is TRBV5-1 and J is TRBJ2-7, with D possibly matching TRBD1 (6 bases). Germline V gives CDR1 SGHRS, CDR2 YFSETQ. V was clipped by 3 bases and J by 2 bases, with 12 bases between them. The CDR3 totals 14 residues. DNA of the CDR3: TGCGCCAGCAGCTCAGGGACATCGACCTACGAGCAGTACTTC. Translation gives CASSSGTSTYEQYF.

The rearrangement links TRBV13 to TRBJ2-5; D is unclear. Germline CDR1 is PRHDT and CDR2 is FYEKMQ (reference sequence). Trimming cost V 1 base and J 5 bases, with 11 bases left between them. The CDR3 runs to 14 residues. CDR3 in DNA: TGTGCCAGCAGCTTAGTTGGCCTAGAGGAGACCCAGTACTTC. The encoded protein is CASSLVGLEETQYF.

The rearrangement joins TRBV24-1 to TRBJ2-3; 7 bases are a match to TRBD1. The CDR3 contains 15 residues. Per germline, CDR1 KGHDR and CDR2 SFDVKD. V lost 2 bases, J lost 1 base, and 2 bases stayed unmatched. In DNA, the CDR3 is TGTGCCACCAGTGATTCGGGACAGCGCACAGATACGCAGTATTTT. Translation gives CATSDSGQRTDTQYF.

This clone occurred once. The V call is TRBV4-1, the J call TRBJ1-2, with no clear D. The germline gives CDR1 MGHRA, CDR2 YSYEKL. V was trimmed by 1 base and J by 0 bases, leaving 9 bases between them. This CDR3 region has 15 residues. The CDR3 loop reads CASSQGRLPNYGYTF. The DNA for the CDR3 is TGCGCCAGCAGCCAAGGCAGGCTCCCTAACTATGGCTACACCTTC.

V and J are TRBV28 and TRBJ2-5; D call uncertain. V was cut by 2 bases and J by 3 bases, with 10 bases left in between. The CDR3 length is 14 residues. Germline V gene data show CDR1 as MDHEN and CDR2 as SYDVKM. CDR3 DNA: TGTGCCAGCAGTTTACGCCAGAGTAAAGAGACCCAGTACTTC. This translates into CASSLRQSKETQYF.

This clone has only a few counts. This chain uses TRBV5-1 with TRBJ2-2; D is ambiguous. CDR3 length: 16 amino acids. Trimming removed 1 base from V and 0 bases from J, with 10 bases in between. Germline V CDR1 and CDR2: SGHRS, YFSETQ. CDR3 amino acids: CASSLRWTTNTGELFF. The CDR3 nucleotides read TGCGCCAGCAGCTTGAGGTGGACCACGAACACCGGGGAGCTGTTTTTT. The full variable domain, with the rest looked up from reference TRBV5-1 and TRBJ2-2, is KAGVTQTPRYLIKTRGQQVTLSCSPISGHRSVSWYQQTPGQGLQFLFEYFSETQRNKGNFPGRFSGRQFSNSRSEMNVSTLELGDSALYLCASSLRWTTNTGELFFGEGSRLTVL.

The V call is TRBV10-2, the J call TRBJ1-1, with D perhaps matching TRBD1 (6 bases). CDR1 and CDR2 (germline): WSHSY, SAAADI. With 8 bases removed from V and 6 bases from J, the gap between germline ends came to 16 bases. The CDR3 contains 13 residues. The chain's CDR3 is CASADQGFAEAFF. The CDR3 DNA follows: TGCGCCAGCGCGGATCAGGGGTTCGCTGAAGCTTTCTTT.

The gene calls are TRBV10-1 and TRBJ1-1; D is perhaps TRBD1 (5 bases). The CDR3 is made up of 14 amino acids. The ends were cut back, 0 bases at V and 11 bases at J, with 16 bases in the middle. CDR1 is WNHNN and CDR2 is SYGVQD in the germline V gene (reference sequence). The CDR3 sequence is CASSESRQRKRAFF. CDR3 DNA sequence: TGCGCCAGCAGTGAGTCTAGACAGCGCAAGAGGGCTTTCTTT.

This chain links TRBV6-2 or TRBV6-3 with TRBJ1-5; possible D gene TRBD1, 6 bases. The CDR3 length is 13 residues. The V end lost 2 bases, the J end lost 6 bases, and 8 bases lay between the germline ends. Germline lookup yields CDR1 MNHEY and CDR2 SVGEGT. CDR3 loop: CASSYTGTQPQHF. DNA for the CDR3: TGTGCCAGCAGTTACACAGGGACTCAGCCCCAGCATTTT.

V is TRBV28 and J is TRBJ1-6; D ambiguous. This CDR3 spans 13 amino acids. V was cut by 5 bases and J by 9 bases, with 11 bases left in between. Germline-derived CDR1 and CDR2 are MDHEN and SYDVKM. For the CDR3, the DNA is TGTGCCAGCAGTCCCCCCGTAGTTTCACCCCTCCACTTT. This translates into CASSPPVVSPLHF.

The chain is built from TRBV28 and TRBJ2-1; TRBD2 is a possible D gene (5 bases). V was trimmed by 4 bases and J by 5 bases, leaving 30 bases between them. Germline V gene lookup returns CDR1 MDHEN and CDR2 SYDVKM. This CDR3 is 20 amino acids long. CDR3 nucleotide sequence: TGTGCCAGCAGTTCGACCCTCATTGGGGTGAGGGTTGAGTTCAACAATGAGCAGTTCTTC. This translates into CASSSTLIGVRVEFNNEQFF.

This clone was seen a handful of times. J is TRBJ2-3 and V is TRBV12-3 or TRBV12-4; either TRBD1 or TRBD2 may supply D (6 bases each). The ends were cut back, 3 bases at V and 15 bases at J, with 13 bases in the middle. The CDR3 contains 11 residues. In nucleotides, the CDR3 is TGTGCCAGCAGTTTTAGGGGGGAACGCTATTTT. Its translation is CASSFRGERYF.

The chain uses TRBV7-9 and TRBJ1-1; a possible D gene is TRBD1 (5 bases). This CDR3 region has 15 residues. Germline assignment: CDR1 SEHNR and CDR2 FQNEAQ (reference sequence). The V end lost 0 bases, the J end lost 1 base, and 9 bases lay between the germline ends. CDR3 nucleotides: TGTGCCAGCAGCTTAGCGGGGCAAAGGAACACTGAAGCTTTCTTT. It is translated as CASSLAGQRNTEAFF.

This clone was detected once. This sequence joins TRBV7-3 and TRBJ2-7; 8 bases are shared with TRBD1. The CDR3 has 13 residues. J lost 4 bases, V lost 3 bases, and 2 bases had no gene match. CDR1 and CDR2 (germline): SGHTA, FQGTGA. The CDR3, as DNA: TGTGCCAGCAGCTTCGACAGGGGATACGAGCAGTACTTC. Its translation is CASSFDRGYEQYF.

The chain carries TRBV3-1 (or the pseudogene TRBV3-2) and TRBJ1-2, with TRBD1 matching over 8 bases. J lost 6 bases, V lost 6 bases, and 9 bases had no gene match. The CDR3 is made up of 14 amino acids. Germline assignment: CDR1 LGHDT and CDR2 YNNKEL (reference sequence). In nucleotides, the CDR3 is TGTGCCAGCAGTTATCTGACAGGGGATCATGGCTACACCTTC. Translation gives CASSYLTGDHGYTF.

The CDR3 reads CASSETGHEGGLFF. CDR3 DNA: TGTGCCAGCTCGGAGACAGGCCACGAAGGGGGGCTGTTTTTT. The V gene is TRBV2, the J gene TRBJ1-4; tentative D call: TRBD1 (6 bases). There are 14 residues in the CDR3. Germline CDR1 SNHLY, CDR2 FYNNEI. The germline V and J ends were trimmed by 8 bases and 14 bases, with 24 bases remaining between them.

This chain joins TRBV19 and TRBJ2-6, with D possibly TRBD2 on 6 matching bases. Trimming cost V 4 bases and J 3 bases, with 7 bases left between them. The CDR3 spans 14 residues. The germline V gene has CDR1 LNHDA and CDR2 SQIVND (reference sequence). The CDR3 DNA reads TGTGCCAGTAGTACGGGGGATGGGGCCAACGTCCTGACTTTC. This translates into CASSTGDGANVLTF.

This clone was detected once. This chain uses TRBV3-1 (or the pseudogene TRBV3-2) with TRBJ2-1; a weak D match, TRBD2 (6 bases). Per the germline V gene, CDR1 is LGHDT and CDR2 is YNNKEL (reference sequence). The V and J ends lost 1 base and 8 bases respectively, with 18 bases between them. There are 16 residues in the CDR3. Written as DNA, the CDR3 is TGTGCCAGCAGCCAAGGAGCGGGTATACATGGGGATGAGCAGTTCTTC. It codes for CASSQGAGIHGDEQFF.

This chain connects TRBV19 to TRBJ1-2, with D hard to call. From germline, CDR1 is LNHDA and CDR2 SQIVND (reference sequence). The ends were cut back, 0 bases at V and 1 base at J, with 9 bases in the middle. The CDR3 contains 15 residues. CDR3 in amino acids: CASSIDSIGNYGYTF. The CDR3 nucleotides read TGTGCCAGTAGTATAGATTCTATTGGTAACTATGGCTACACCTTC.

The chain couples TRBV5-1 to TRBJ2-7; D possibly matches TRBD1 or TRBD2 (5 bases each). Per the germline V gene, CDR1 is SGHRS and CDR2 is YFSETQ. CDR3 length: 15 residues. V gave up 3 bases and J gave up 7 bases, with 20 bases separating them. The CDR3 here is CASSYQGDPLREQYF. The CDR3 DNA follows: TGCGCCAGCAGCTACCAAGGGGACCCCCTTCGGGAGCAGTACTTC. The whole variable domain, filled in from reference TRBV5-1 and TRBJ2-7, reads KAGVTQTPRYLIKTRGQQVTLSCSPISGHRSVSWYQQTPGQGLQFLFEYFSETQRNKGNFPGRFSGRQFSNSRSEMNVSTLELGDSALYLCASSYQGDPLREQYFGPGTRLTVT.

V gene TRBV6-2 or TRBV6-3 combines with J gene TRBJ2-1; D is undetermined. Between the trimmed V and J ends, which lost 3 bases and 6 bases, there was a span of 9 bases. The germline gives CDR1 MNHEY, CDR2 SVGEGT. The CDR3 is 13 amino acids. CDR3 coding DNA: TGTGCCAGCAGTTATCTAGTTATCAATGAGCAGTTCTTC. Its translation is CASSYLVINEQFF.

CDR3 in amino acids: CASRRGDRGGSEQYF. CDR3 in DNA: TGTGCCAGCAGGCGAGGGGACAGGGGGGGATCCGAGCAGTACTTC. This chain joins TRBV27 and TRBJ2-7, with 11 bases aligning to TRBD1. V lost 6 bases, J lost 6 bases, and 10 bases stayed unmatched. CDR1 MNHEY and CDR2 SMNVEV come from the germline V gene (reference sequence). This CDR3 has 15 amino acids.

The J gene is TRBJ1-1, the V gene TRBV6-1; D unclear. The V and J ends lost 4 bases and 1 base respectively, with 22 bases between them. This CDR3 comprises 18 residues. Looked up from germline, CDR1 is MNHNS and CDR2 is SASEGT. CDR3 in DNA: TGTGCCAGCAGTGGCAGACTACGTACTTCGAAGGAGAACACTGAAGCTTTCTTT. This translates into CASSGRLRTSKENTEAFF.

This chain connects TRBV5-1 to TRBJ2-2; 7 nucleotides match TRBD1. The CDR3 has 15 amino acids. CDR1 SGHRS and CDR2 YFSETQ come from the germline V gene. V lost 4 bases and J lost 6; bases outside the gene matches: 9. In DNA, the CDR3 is TGCGCCAGCAGCCTACAGAGGGGGCGCGCCGGGGAGCTGTTTTTT. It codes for CASSLQRGRAGELFF.

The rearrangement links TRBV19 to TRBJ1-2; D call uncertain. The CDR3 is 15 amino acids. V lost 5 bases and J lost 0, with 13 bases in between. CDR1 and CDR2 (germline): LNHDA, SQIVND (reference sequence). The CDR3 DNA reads TGTGCCAGTAGTCCTAACATCGAAGCTAACTATGGCTACACCTTC. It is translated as CASSPNIEANYGYTF.